This record looks at one T cell receptor (beta chain) sequence and its context. Its antigen is not identified. Repertoires were generated with immunoSEQ multiplex PCR, while TCRdb's copy carries only in-frame clones and drops some. The sample records about 12,000 clones, almost 90% being singletons. The CDR3 sequence is 13 residues long. Trimming stripped 0 bases from V and 3 bases from J, with 0 bases between. Germline loops: CDR1 MNHEY, CDR2 SMNVEV (reference sequence). Time point specified: cycle 4 day 1 (C4D1), after more than five weeks of nivolumab. Every one of the patients relapsed after autologous stem cell transplantation (brentuximab vedotin exposure was variable). Thawed PBMCs yielded CD4+ T cells through magnetic negative selection. The sample comes from a study of PD-1 blockade in classical Hodgkin lymphoma. Study-level points and caveats: As was reported, newly diagnosed patients showed lower baseline TCR diversity than healthy donors did.

The sample consisted of CD4+ T cells from blood, taken before the fourth cycle of nivolumab. This clonotype originated in a human donor with classical Hodgkin lymphoma. The gene calls are TRBV27 and TRBJ2-6; D uncertain. CDR3 region: CASSLSGANVLTF. The CDR3 DNA sequence: TGTGCCAGCAGTTTATCTGGGGCCAACGTCCTGACTTTC.